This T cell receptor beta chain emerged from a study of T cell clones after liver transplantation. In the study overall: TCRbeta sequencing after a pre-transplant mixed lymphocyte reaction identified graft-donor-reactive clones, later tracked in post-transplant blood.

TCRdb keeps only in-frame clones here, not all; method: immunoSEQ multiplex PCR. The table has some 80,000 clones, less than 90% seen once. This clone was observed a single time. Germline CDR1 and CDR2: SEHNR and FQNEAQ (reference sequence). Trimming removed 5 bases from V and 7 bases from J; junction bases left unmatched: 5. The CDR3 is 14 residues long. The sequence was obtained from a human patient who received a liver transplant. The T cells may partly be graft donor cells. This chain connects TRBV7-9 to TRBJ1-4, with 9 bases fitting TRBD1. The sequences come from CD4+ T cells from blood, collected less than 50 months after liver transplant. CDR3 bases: TGTGCCAGCAGCCCCGGGACAGGGAGTGAAAAACTGTTTTTT. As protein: CASSPGTGSEKLFF.